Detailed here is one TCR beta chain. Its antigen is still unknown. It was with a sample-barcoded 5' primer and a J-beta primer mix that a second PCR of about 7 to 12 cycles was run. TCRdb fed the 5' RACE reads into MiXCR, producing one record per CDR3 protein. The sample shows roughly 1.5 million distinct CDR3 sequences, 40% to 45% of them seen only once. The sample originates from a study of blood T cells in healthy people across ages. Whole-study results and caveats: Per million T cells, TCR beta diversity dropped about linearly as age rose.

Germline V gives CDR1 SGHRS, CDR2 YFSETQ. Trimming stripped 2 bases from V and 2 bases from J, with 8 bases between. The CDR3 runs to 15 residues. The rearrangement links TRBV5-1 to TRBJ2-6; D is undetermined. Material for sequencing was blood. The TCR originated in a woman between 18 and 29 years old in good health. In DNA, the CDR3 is TGCGCCAGCAGCTTACCGGGCACTGGGGCCAACGTCCTGACTTTC. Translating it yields CASSLPGTGANVLTF.